This record covers a single TCR beta chain. The antigen remains undetermined. The CDR3 has 16 amino acids. V was clipped by 3 bases and J by 4 bases; unmatched bases: 5. Germline V CDR1 and CDR2: SGDLS, YYNGEE. PCR employed 60 Vbeta and 13 Jbeta primers. Method: immunoSEQ multiplex PCR; TCRdb's copy keeps in-frame clones and lacks some. The sample contains more than 140,000 clones, over 60% of which appear only once. The data belong to a study of cytomegalovirus exposure and HLA in healthy donors. General observations from the study: In most subjects, TCR beta sequences reportedly gave accurate predictions of HLA-A and HLA-B alleles.

The V call is TRBV9, the J call TRBJ2-1; 12 nucleotides line up with TRBD2. Sample: PBMCs. This sequence originates from a male donor in good health and CMV-seronegative. CDR3 in amino acids: CASSARLAGAYNEQFF. In DNA, the CDR3 is TGTGCCAGCAGCGCCAGACTAGCGGGAGCGTACAATGAGCAGTTCTTC.